This note documents a single T cell receptor (beta chain) sequence. The antigen remains unidentified. This sample is part of a study of T cell responses to AZD1222 COVID-19 vaccine. Overall study results and limits: Most donors were white British, females outnumbered males, and clonal diversity was possibly underestimated.

Produced via immunoSEQ multiplex PCR; TCRdb's table is partial and in-frame only. The data contain 130,000 or so clones, more than 80% of them singletons. Sequencing used peripheral blood, obtained on day 0 of MenACWY control vaccination. The TCR was taken from an adult in good health.

For the CDR3, the DNA is TGTGCCAGCAGCTCTACCCAGGGGGCTGGTCGCGAGCAGTACTTC. Protein: CASSSTQGAGREQYF. This rearrangement joins TRBV3-1 (or the pseudogene TRBV3-2) to TRBJ2-7; 8 bases are a match to TRBD1. The V gene end was trimmed by 5 bases and the J gene end by 6 bases; junction bases not matched to a gene: 12. The CDR3 extends over 15 amino acids. Germline-derived CDR1 and CDR2 are LGHDT and YNNKEL (reference sequence).